Included here is one T cell receptor (beta chain) sequence, with context. Its antigen is not known. The data are from a study of TIL therapy for anti-PD-1-resistant metastatic lung cancer. Looking at the study overall: Tumors were harvested before any PD-1/PD-L1 blockade. Overall study results and limits: Treatment-naive, never-smoker and oncogene-addicted patients were overrepresented in this highly selected cohort. Infused TIL clonotypes partially replaced the baseline blood repertoire, then decayed over months.

Germline V CDR1 and CDR2: SQVTM, ANQGSEA. With 3 bases clipped from V and 5 bases from J, the junction kept 3 bases outside the gene matches. The CDR3 contains 12 residues. The immunoSEQ assay was v3. Assay used: immunoSEQ multiplex PCR; TCRdb lists only in-frame clones, some missing. The top ten clones hold 6% to 8.5% of a sample with around 59,000 clones, roughly 66% of them seen once. The time point is: pre-treatment sample, taken before nivolumab and TIL therapy. Enrollment ran from October 2017 to early 2020. This specimen consisted of blood, obtained at baseline. This TCR was recovered from a person aged 25-85 years with non-small cell lung cancer. This sequence joins TRBV29-1 and TRBJ2-7; 8 bases fit TRBD1. The CDR3 nucleotides are TGCAGCGTTGAGGCAGGGGGCCACGAGCAGTACTTC. It yields the protein CSVEAGGHEQYF.